The next 30 T cell receptor beta chains were all read from a single sample in a study of T cells after yellow fever vaccination. TCRdb re-derived calls from the 5' RACE reads in MiXCR, one entry per CDR3 protein. The sample yields more than 55,000 distinct CDR3 sequences, 6.5% to 9% seen once. The input for sequencing was CD8+ T cells sorted from PBMCs, taken 15 days after the yellow fever booster vaccination. These receptors were taken from a man younger than 45 who received the YFV17D yellow fever vaccine.

This clonotype was seen at least ten times. The chain employs TRBV7-2 and TRBJ2-3, with D possibly being TRBD2 (5 bases). Trimming left V 3 bases short and J 2 bases short, with 15 bases between. The CDR3 is made up of 16 amino acids. Germline-derived CDR1 and CDR2 are SGHTA and FQGNSA. CDR3 in amino acids: CASSLGVALSTDTQYF. The CDR3 DNA is TGTGCCAGCAGCTTGGGAGTAGCGCTTTCCACAGATACGCAGTATTTT.

This clonotype was picked up many times. The chain links TRBV5-6 to TRBJ2-7; D unresolved. CDR3 length: 13 amino acids. Germline V gene lookup returns CDR1 SGHDT and CDR2 YYEEEE. V was pared by 7 bases and J by 3 bases, with 14 bases between. CDR3 nucleotides: TGTGCCAGCTCCTCGACACTTATCTACGAGCAGTACTTC. It codes for CASSSTLIYEQYF.

This clonotype has more than one count but fewer than ten. This chain uses TRBV7-2 with TRBJ1-1; 7 bases fit TRBD1. Germline CDR1 SGHTA, CDR2 FQGNSA. This CDR3 has 16 residues. Trimming at V came to 6 bases and at J to 8 bases, leaving 18 bases not matched to a gene. The CDR3 DNA follows: TGTGCCAGCAGTTTTTTTCTCCCCCCCGGGACAGACGAAGCTTTCTTT. Protein sequence: CASSFFLPPGTDEAFF.

This clonotype was counted at least ten times. The gene calls are TRBV14 and TRBJ2-5; D ambiguous. The CDR3 is made up of 14 amino acids. The germline V gene encodes CDR1 SGHDN and CDR2 FVKESK. Trimming removed 3 bases from V and 5 bases from J, with 13 bases in between. As DNA, the CDR3 is TGTGCCAGCAGCCAGCTTTCAAACGGGGAGACCCAGTACTTC. Translation gives CASSQLSNGETQYF. Variable domain in full (rest from reference TRBV14 and TRBJ2-5): EAGVTQFPSHSVIEKGQTVTLRCDPISGHDNLYWYRRVMGKEIKFLLHFVKESKQDESGMPNNRFLAERTGGTYSTLKVQPAELEDSGVYFCASSQLSNGETQYFGPGTRLLVL.

This clonotype came up many times. The chain joins TRBV7-9 to TRBJ2-7, with D perhaps matching TRBD1 (6 bases). Germline assignment: CDR1 SEHNR and CDR2 FQNEAQ (reference sequence). The V end was cut by 5 bases, the J end by 2 bases, with 19 bases between. CDR3 size: 16 residues. The CDR3 DNA reads as TGTGCCAGCAGCCCGCCGGCCGGAAGGACAGCCTACGAGCAGTACTTC. The encoded protein is CASSPPAGRTAYEQYF.

This clonotype was seen at least ten times. The chain employs TRBV19 and TRBJ1-6, with a possible D match to TRBD1 (5 bases). V was pared by 5 bases and J by 7 bases, with 12 bases between. Germline V gene lookup returns CDR1 LNHDA and CDR2 SQIVND (reference sequence). This CDR3 comprises 14 residues. For the CDR3, the DNA is TGTGCCAGTAGTCCAGGAGGGGAGAATTCACCCCTCCACTTT. This gives the protein CASSPGGENSPLHF.

This clonotype was counted at least ten times. This rearrangement joins TRBV7-9 to TRBJ2-3; D ambiguous. The CDR3 has 12 residues. Germline V gives CDR1 SEHNR, CDR2 FQNEAQ (reference sequence). V was trimmed by 4 bases and J by 4 bases, leaving 6 bases between them. The CDR3 is CASSYVADTQYF. The CDR3 DNA reads TGTGCCAGCAGCTATGTGGCAGATACGCAGTATTTT.

This clonotype was recorded at least ten times. The chain couples TRBV6-5 to TRBJ2-3; 13 bases match TRBD2. Germline lookup yields CDR1 MNHEY and CDR2 SVGAGI. This CDR3 is 17 amino acids long. The trim removed 7 bases at V and 3 bases at J, leaving 10 bases unmatched. In nucleotides, the CDR3 is TGTGCCAGCAATCCCGCCGGGACTAGCGGGAAGACAGATACGCAGTATTTT. Its translation is CASNPAGTSGKTDTQYF.

This clonotype was seen a handful of times. The V gene is TRBV14, the J gene TRBJ2-2; a possible D gene is TRBD1 (6 bases). Germline V CDR1 and CDR2: SGHDN, FVKESK. The V and J ends lost 2 bases and 6 bases respectively, with 13 bases between them. The CDR3 loop spans 15 amino acids. This CDR3 is CASSQFLGASGELFF. Written as DNA, the CDR3 is TGTGCCAGCAGCCAATTTTTGGGGGCCTCCGGGGAGCTGTTTTTT.

There are many counts of this clonotype. The chain has TRBV5-1 and TRBJ2-7; D may match TRBD1 or TRBD2 (5 bases each). V dropped 2 bases and J dropped 2 bases, with 17 bases sitting between them. Per germline, CDR1 SGHRS and CDR2 YFSETQ. This CDR3 contains 16 residues. CDR3 sequence reads: CASSLPRDGHTYEQYF. The CDR3 DNA sequence: TGCGCCAGCAGCTTACCCCGGGACGGACACACCTACGAGCAGTACTTC.

The gene calls are TRBV9 and TRBJ2-7, with D unclear. CDR3 length equals 13 residues. V lost 3 bases, J lost 4 bases, and 11 bases lay in between. CDR1 is SGDLS, CDR2 YYNGEE, per germline. In DNA, the CDR3 is TGTGCCAGCAGCGGTGACGGAAGATACGAGCAGTACTTC. It yields the protein CASSGDGRYEQYF.

This clonotype has a count of ten or more. The V and J genes are TRBV14 and TRBJ2-7, with 7 bases identical to TRBD1. The CDR3 length is 14 residues. Trimming cost V 6 bases and J 2 bases; bases outside gene matches: 7. Germline assignment: CDR1 SGHDN and CDR2 FVKESK. The CDR3 is CASREDRPPYEQYF. The CDR3 DNA is TGTGCCAGCAGGGAGGACAGGCCCCCCTACGAGCAGTACTTC. Full variable domain (missing parts from reference TRBV14 and TRBJ2-7): EAGVTQFPSHSVIEKGQTVTLRCDPISGHDNLYWYRRVMGKEIKFLLHFVKESKQDESGMPNNRFLAERTGGTYSTLKVQPAELEDSGVYFCASREDRPPYEQYFGPGTRLTVT.

The sample holds many counts of this clonotype. The CDR3 coding sequence is TGTGCCAGCAGTTCTCGACAGGGGGAATATGGCTACACCTTC. This encodes CASSSRQGEYGYTF. This chain links TRBV28 with TRBJ1-2; 9 bases match TRBD1. This CDR3 spans 14 amino acids. V shed 4 bases, J shed 5 bases, and the junction held 5 bases outside the gene matches. Germline V gene lookup returns CDR1 MDHEN and CDR2 SYDVKM.

This clonotype has a count of ten or more. This chain joins TRBV3-1 and TRBJ2-7; perhaps TRBD2 as D (6 bases). V was clipped by 5 bases and J by 3 bases, with 11 bases between them. This CDR3 is built from 13 residues. Germline-derived CDR1 and CDR2 are LGHDT and YNNKEL (reference sequence). The CDR3 nucleotides are TGTGCCAGCAGCATGACTAGGGTCTACGAGCAGTACTTC. Translated, it gives CASSMTRVYEQYF.

Comments on this clonotype: This may arise from a read error, as a much more abundant clone is one base away. V and J are TRBV7-8 and TRBJ1-1, with 8 bases that match TRBD1. With V trimmed by 1 base and J by 7 bases, 14 bases remained unmatched. The CDR3 contains 17 residues. Germline V gene data show CDR1 as SGHVS and CDR2 as FQNEAQ. The CDR3 is CASSLGGTGGFFSEAFF. In nucleotides, the CDR3 is TGTGCCAGCAGCTTAGGAGGGACAGGCGGTTTTTTCAGTGAAGCTTTCTTT.

The table lists this clonotype with many counts. This rearrangement joins TRBV23-1 to TRBJ1-5; tentatively, D is TRBD1 (5 bases). TRBV23-1 is filed as an ORF, its function uncertain. Deletions cut 4 bases from V and 6 bases from J, with 19 bases between. The CDR3 runs 16 residues. In nucleotides, the CDR3 is TGCGCCAGCAGTCGGACCCGGGACGGCTCATGTCAGCCCCAGCATTTT. It translates to CASSRTRDGSCQPQHF.

At least ten counts were recorded for this clonotype. The V gene is TRBV6-1, the J gene TRBJ2-1; 7 positions agree with TRBD2. This CDR3 is 14 amino acids long. Germline trimming cut 9 bases from V and 4 bases from J; bases unmatched to any gene: 9. CDR1 is MNHNS and CDR2 is SASEGT in the germline V gene. The CDR3 bases are TGTGCCAGTAAGCCGGCTAGCGGTTACAATGAGCAGTTCTTC. Residues: CASKPASGYNEQFF.

This clonotype came up many times. The chain is built from TRBV19 and TRBJ2-7; possible D gene TRBD1, 6 bases. V shed 7 bases and J shed 6 bases, with 13 bases lying between them. CDR1 and CDR2 from the germline V gene are LNHDA and SQIVND (reference sequence). CDR3 length equals 12 residues. DNA of the CDR3: TGTGCCAGTAATAACAGGGTTGGCGAGCAGTACTTC. This translates into CASNNRVGEQYF.

This clonotype appeared a few times. Here the CDR3 reads CASSLDQSSYNSPLHF. The CDR3 DNA reads TGTGCCAGCAGCTTAGATCAGAGCTCCTATAATTCACCCCTCCACTTT. The V gene is TRBV7-2, the J gene TRBJ1-6, with D unresolved. CDR3 length equals 16 residues. V lost 1 base to trimming and J lost 0 bases, with 7 bases between them. Germline V lookup: CDR1 SGHTA, CDR2 FQGNSA.

This clonotype was observed a handful of times. The chain joins TRBV3-1 to TRBJ2-4; the D gene is possibly TRBD1 (6 bases). From germline, CDR1 is LGHDT and CDR2 YNNKEL (reference sequence). Trimming left V 4 bases short and J 8 bases short, with 15 bases between. The CDR3 extends over 14 amino acids. CDR3 DNA: TGTGCCAGCAGCCCCAGTCAGGGGAACGACATTCAGTACTTC. Translating it yields CASSPSQGNDIQYF.

This clonotype was seen ten or more times. This rearrangement joins TRBV11-2 to TRBJ2-3, with D possibly matching TRBD1 (6 bases). The CDR3 runs to 16 residues. The germline V and J ends were trimmed by 4 bases and 3 bases, with 17 bases remaining between them. In germline, CDR1 is SGHAT, CDR2 FQNNGV. The CDR3 DNA reads TGTGCCAGCAGCTCGCTGGGGGCAGGGGCGACAGATACGCAGTATTTT. This encodes CASSSLGAGATDTQYF.

This clonotype showed up many times. The rearrangement joins TRBV27 to TRBJ2-7, with 8 bases matching TRBD2. The CDR3 runs 15 residues. V was clipped by 2 bases and J by 2 bases; unmatched bases: 5. Germline CDR1 is MNHEY and CDR2 is SMNVEV (reference sequence). CDR3 nucleotides: TGTGCCAGCAGTTTAACTACTAGCGGACCCTACGAGCAGTACTTC. Amino acid sequence: CASSLTTSGPYEQYF.

This clonotype appeared many times. This chain uses TRBV6-4 with TRBJ2-7; 9 nucleotides line up with TRBD1. Trimming cost V 6 bases and J 5 bases; bases outside gene matches: 8. Germline V gene sequence: CDR1 MRHNA, CDR2 SNTAGT. This CDR3 comprises 14 residues. In DNA, the CDR3 is TGTGCCAGCAGAGGGACAGGGCTCGTGAACGAGCAGTACTTC. This codes for CASRGTGLVNEQYF.

This clonotype was counted at least ten times. This rearrangement joins TRBV4-3 to TRBJ1-4, with a tentative D call TRBD1 (5 bases). The CDR3 length is 13 residues. Trimming cost V 4 bases and J 7 bases, with 10 bases left between them. The germline V gene has CDR1 LGHNA and CDR2 YSLEER. The CDR3 protein is CASSRRVGEKLFF. The CDR3, as DNA: TGCGCCAGCAGCCGCAGGGTCGGTGAAAAACTGTTTTTT.

This clonotype occurred many times. The V call is TRBV27, the J call TRBJ2-7; 9 bases agree with TRBD2. The V segment lost 5 bases and the J segment 2 bases; nucleotides outside the gene matches: 10. This CDR3 contains 16 residues. Germline V gene lookup returns CDR1 MNHEY and CDR2 SMNVEV (reference sequence). CDR3 sequence: CASSPSAGGPTYEQYF. The CDR3 DNA reads TGTGCCAGCAGTCCTTCGGCGGGAGGGCCGACCTACGAGCAGTACTTC.

The sample holds many counts of this clonotype. The chain joins TRBV20-1 to TRBJ2-1, with D hard to call. The germline gives CDR1 DFQATT, CDR2 SNEGSKA (reference sequence). CDR3 length: 10 residues. V was trimmed by 5 bases and J by 10 bases, leaving 9 bases between them. Written as DNA, the CDR3 is TGCAGTGCTCCCACTGGGGAGCAGTTCTTC. It encodes CSAPTGEQFF.

In this sample, this clonotype turned up many times. The rearrangement joins TRBV7-2 to TRBJ2-2, with 7 bases identical to TRBD1. This CDR3 is built from 14 residues. CDR1 is SGHTA and CDR2 is FQGNSA in the germline V gene. The trim removed 2 bases at V and 6 bases at J, leaving 3 bases unmatched. The CDR3 coding sequence is TGTGCCAGCAGCTTACTTGGGACAGCCGGGGAGCTGTTTTTT. Translated, it gives CASSLLGTAGELFF.

In its sample, this clonotype was seen many times. CDR3 in amino acids: CASSGQFSNQPQHF. For the CDR3, the DNA is TGTGCCAGCAGCGGACAGTTTAGCAATCAGCCCCAGCATTTT. This chain uses TRBV5-5 with TRBJ1-5; D may be TRBD1 (6 bases). Germline V gives CDR1 SGHKS, CDR2 YYEKEE (reference sequence). V lost 4 bases and J 0 bases, leaving 8 bases between the germline ends. There are 14 residues in the CDR3.

In its sample, this clonotype was seen many times. The rearrangement links TRBV19 to TRBJ2-7, with D possibly TRBD1 on 6 matching bases. There are 13 residues in the CDR3. The V and J ends lost 6 bases and 2 bases respectively, with 11 bases between them. Germline CDR1 reads LNHDA; CDR2 reads SQIVND (reference sequence). The CDR3 here is CASSPGQTYEQYF. The CDR3 DNA follows: TGTGCCAGTAGCCCAGGACAGACCTACGAGCAGTACTTC.

This clonotype was found many times. CDR3 protein: CASSLEGDIQYF. For the CDR3, the DNA is TGTGCCAGCAGCCTTGAGGGGGACATTCAGTACTTC. The genes are TRBV9 and TRBJ2-4; D may be TRBD1 (6 bases). CDR3 length: 12 amino acids. Germline CDR1 is SGDLS and CDR2 is YYNGEE. Trimming pared 4 bases from V and 8 bases from J, leaving 10 bases between.